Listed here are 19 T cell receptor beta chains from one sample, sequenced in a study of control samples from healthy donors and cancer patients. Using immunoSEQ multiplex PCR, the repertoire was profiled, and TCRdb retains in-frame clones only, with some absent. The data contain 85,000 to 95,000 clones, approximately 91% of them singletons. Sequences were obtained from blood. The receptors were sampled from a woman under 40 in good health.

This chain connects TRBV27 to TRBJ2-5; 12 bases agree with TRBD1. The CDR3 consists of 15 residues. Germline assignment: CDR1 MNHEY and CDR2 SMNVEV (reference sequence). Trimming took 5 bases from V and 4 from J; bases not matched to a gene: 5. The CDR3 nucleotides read TGTGCCAGCAGTACCGGGACAGGGGGCGTAGAGACCCAGTACTTC. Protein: CASSTGTGGVETQYF.

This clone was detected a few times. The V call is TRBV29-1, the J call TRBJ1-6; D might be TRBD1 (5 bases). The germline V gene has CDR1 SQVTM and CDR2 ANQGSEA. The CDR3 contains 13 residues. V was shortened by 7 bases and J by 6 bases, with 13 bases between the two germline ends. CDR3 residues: CSASRELNSPLHF. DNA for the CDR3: TGCAGCGCTAGCAGGGAACTTAATTCACCCCTCCACTTT.

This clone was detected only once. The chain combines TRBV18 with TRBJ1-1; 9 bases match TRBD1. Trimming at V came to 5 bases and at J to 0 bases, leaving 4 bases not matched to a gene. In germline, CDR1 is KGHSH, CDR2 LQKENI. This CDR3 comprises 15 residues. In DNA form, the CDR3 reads TGTGCCAGCTCAACCGGACAGGGGTTGAACACTGAAGCTTTCTTT. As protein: CASSTGQGLNTEAFF.

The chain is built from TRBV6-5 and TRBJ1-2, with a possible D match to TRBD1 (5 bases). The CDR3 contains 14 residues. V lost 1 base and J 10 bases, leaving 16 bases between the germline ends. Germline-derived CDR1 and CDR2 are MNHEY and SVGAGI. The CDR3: CASSYYGGAGDYTF. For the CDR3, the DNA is TGTGCCAGCAGTTACTACGGAGGGGCGGGAGACTACACCTTC.

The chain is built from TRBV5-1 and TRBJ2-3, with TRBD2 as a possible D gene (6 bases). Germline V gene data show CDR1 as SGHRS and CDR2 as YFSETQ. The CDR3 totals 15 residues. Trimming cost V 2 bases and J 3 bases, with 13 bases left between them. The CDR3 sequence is CASSLYTAGTDTQYF. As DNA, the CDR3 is TGCGCCAGCAGCTTATATACGGCGGGGACAGATACGCAGTATTTT.

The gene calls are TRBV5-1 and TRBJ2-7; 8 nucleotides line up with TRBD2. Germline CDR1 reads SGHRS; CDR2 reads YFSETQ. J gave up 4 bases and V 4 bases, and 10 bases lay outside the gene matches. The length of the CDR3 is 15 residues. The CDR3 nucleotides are TGCGCCAGCAGCCTATTTAGCGGGGCGCCGTACGAGCAGTACTTC. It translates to CASSLFSGAPYEQYF.

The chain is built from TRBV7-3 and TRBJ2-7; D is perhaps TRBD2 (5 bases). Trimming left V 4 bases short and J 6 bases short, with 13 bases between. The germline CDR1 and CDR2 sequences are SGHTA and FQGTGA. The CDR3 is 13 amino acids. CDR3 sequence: CASSSPGKGEQYF. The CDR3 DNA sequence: TGTGCCAGCAGCTCCCCGGGGAAAGGCGAGCAGTACTTC.

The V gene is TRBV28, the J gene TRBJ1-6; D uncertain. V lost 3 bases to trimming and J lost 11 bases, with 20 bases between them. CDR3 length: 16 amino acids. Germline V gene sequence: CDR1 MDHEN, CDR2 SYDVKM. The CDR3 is CASSFPGYRETPPLHF. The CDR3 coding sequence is TGTGCCAGCAGTTTTCCGGGGTATAGGGAGACCCCACCCCTCCACTTT. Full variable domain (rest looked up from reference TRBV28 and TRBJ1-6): DVKVTQSSRYLVKRTGEKVFLECVQDMDHENMFWYRQDPGLGLRLIYFSYDVKMKEKGDIPEGYSVSREKKERFSLILESASTNQTSMYLCASSFPGYRETPPLHFGNGTRLTVT.

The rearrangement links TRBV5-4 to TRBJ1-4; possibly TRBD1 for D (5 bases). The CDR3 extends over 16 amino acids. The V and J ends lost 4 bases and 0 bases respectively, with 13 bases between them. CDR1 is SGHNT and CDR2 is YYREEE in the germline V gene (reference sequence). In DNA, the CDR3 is TGTGCCAGCAGCCCGGGCGCAGGGACAACTAATGAAAAACTGTTTTTT. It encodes CASSPGAGTTNEKLFF.

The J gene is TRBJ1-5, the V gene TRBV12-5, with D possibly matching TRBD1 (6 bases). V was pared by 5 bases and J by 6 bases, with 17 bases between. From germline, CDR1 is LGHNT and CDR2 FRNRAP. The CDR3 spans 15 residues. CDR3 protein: CASGPMGAFAQPQHF. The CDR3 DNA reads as TGTGCTAGTGGTCCCATGGGGGCTTTTGCTCAGCCCCAGCATTTT.

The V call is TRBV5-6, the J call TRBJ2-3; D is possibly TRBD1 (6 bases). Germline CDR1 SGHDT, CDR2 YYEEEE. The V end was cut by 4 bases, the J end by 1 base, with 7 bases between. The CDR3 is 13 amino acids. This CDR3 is CASSPGGTDTQYF. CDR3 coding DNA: TGTGCCAGCAGCCCAGGGGGCACAGATACGCAGTATTTT.

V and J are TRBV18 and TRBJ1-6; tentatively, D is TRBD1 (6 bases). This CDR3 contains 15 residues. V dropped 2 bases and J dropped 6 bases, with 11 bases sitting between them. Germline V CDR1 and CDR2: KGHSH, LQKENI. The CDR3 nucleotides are TGTGCCAGCTCACCAAGCGGACAGACTAATTCACCCCTCCACTTT. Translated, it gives CASSPSGQTNSPLHF.

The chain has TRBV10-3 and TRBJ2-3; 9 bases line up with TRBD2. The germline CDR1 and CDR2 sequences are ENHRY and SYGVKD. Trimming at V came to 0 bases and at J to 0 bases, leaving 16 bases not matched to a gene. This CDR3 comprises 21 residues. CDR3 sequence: CAISESAASGARHPSTDTQYF. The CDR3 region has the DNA TGTGCCATCAGTGAGTCGGCGGCTAGCGGGGCTCGCCACCCTAGCACAGATACGCAGTATTTT.

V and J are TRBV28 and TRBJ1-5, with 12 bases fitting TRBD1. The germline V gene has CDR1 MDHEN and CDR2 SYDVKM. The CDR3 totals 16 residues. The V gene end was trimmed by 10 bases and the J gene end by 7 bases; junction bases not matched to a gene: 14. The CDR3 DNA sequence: TGTGCCATCCATGCCGGGGACAGGGGGCACGAGCAGCCCCAGCATTTT. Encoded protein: CAIHAGDRGHEQPQHF.

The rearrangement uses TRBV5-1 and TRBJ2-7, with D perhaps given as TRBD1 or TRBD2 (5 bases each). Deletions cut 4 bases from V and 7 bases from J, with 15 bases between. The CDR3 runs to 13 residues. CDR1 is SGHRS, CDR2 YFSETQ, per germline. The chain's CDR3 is CASSLEGTGEQYF. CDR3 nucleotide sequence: TGCGCCAGCAGCCTCGAGGGGACGGGTGAGCAGTACTTC.

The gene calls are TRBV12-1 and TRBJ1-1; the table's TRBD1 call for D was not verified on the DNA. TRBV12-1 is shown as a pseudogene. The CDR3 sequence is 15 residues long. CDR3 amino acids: CASSFSGGMNTEAFF. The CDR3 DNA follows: TGTGCCAGCAGCTTCTCAGGGGGTATGAACACTGAAGCTTTCTTT.

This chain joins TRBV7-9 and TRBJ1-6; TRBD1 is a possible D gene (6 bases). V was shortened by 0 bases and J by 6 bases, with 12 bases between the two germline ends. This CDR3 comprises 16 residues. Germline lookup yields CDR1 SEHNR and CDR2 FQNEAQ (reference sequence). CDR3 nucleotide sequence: TGTGCCAGCAGCTTAGCGGGAGGGGGTCCTAATTCACCCCTCCACTTT. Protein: CASSLAGGGPNSPLHF.

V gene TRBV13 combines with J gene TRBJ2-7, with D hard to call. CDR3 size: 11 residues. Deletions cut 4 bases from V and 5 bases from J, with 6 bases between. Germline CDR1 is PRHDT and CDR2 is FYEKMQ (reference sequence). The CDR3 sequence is CASSSRNEQYF. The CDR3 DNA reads TGTGCCAGCAGCTCGCGCAACGAGCAGTACTTC.

The DNA for the CDR3 is TGTGCCACCAGTGATTCGACTAGCGGGAGCTGGGAGCTGTTTTTT. Amino acids: CATSDSTSGSWELFF. This chain links TRBV24-1 with TRBJ2-2; 12 bases line up with TRBD2. The CDR3 loop spans 15 amino acids. The germline V gene encodes CDR1 KGHDR and CDR2 SFDVKD. The V and J ends lost 2 bases and 9 bases, in that order; junction bases with no gene match: 3.